This note documents a single TCR beta chain sequence. TCRdb's copy holds only in-frame clones and misses some; the assay was immunoSEQ multiplex PCR. Of approximately 88,000 clones listed, about nine tenths are singletons. This entry comes from a study of blood T cell repertoires in COVID-19. Study at large: Some COVID-19 samples were acute and others convalescent; all came from the United States, Italy and Spain. PBMCs, B-cell-depleted T cells, or T cells provided the cDNA or gDNA that made up the material.

This TCR was sampled from a woman in her forties or fifties in a cohort sampled during active COVID-19. Sequenced: peripheral blood.

In nucleotides, the CDR3 is TGTGCCAGCAGCTTAGTATCCTCGCTCGGCGAGCAGTACTTC. Protein product: CASSLVSSLGEQYF. V is TRBV11-2 and J is TRBJ2-7; no clear D gene. CDR3 length: 14 residues. CDR1 SGHAT and CDR2 FQNNGV come from the germline V gene. Trimming shortened V by 1 base and J by 6 bases, and 13 bases separated the two germline ends.